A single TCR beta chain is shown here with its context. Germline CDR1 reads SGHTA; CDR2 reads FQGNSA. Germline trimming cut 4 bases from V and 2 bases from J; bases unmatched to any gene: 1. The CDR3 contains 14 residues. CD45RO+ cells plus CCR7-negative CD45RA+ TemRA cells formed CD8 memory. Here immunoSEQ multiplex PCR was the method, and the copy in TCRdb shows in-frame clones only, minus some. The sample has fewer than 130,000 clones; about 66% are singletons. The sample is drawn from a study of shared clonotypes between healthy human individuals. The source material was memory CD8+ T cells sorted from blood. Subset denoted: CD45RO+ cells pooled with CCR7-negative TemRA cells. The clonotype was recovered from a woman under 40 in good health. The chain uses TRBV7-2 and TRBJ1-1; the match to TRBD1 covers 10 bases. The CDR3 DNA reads TGTGCCAGCAGCTGGACAGGGGGAAACACTGAAGCTTTCTTT. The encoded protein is CASSWTGGNTEAFF.